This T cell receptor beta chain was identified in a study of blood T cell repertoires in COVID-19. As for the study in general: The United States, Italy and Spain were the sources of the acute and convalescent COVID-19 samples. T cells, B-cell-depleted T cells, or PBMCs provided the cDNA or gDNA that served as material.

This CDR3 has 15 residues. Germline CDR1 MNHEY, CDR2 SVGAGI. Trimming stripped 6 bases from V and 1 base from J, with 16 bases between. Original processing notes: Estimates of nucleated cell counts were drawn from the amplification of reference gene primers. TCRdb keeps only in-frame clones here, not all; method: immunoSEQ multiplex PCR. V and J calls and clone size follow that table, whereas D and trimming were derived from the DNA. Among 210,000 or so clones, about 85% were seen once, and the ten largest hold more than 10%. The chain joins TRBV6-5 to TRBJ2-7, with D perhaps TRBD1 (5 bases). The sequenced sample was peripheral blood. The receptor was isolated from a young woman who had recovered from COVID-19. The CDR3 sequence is CASSPHRKRSYEQYF. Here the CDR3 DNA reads TGTGCCAGCAGCCCACACAGGAAACGTTCCTACGAGCAGTACTTC.